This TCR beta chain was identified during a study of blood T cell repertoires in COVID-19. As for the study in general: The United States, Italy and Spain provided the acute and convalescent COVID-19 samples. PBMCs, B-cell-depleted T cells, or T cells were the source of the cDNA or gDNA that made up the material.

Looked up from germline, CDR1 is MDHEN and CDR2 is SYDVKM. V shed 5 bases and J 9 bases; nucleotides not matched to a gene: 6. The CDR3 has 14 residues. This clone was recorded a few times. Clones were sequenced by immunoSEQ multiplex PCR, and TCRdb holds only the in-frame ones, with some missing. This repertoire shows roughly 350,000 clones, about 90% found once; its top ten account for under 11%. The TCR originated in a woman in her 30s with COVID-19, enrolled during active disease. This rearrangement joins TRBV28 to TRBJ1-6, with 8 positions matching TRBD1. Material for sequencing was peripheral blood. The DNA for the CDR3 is TGTGCCAGCAGTACGACAGGGGATCGTTCACCCCTCCACTTT. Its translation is CASSTTGDRSPLHF. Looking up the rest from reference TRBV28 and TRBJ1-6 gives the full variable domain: DVKVTQSSRYLVKRTGEKVFLECVQDMDHENMFWYRQDPGLGLRLIYFSYDVKMKEKGDIPEGYSVSREKKERFSLILESASTNQTSMYLCASSTTGDRSPLHFGNGTRLTVT.